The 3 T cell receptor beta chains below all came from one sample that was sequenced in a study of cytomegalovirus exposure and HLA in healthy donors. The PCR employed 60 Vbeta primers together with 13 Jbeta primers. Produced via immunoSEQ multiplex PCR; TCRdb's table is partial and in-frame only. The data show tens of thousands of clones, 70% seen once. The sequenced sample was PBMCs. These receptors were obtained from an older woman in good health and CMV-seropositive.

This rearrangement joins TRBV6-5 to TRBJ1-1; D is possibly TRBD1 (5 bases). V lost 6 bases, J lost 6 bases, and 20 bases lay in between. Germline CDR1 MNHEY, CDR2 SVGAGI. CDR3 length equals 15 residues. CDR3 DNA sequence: TGTGCCAGCAGCCCTCGGGACTGGTACGAGTCTGAAGCTTTCTTT. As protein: CASSPRDWYESEAFF.

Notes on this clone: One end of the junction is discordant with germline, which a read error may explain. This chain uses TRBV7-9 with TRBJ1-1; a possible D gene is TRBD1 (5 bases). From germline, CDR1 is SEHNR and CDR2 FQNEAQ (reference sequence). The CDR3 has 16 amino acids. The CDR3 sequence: CSSRPDIFRMNTEAFF. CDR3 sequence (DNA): TGTTCCAGCAGACCGGACATCTTTCGGATGAACACTGAAGCTTTCTTT.

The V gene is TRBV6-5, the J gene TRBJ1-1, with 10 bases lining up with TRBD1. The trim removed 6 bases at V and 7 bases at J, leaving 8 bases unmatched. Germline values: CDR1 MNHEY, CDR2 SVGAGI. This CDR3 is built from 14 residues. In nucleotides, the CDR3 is TGTGCCAGCAGGACAGGGGGCTTGGTAAATGAAGCTTTCTTT. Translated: CASRTGGLVNEAFF.